This T cell receptor beta chain was sequenced for a study of T cells in Graves' hyperthyroidism and ophthalmopathy. Uncontrolled infection, other autoimmune disease, pregnancy and lactation each barred patients from inclusion. Overall study findings and caveats: Classification by a 13 V-J model distinguished ophthalmopathy from stable hyperthyroidism.

Template material for amplifying TCR beta CDR3 regions consisted of RNA transcripts. First-round RT-PCR of the TCR CDR3 relied on the HTBI primer set. TCRdb used MiXCR to reprocess the multiplex PCR reads, holding one entry per CDR3 protein. This table has 490,000 or so distinct CDR3 sequences, 46% appearing once. The germline V gene encodes CDR1 DFQATT and CDR2 SNEGSKA (reference sequence). The CDR3 consists of 17 residues. After removal of 0 bases from V and 0 bases from J, the junction contained 10 bases not matched to a gene. Comment on this clonotype: Its antigen is still unknown.

Sequenced sample: peripheral blood or thyroid tissue (not recorded which). This chain joins TRBV20-1 and TRBJ1-1, with 7 bases that match TRBD1. This clonotype originated in an adult woman with Graves' disease, either hyperthyroidism or ophthalmopathy (not recorded which). CDR3 in amino acids: CSAREGAGQLLNTEAFF. DNA for the CDR3: TGCAGTGCTAGAGAAGGGGCGGGACAGCTACTGAACACTGAAGCTTTCTTT.